This T cell receptor beta chain was identified during a study of blood T cell repertoires in COVID-19. Study details: Samples representing acute and convalescent COVID-19 were sourced from the United States, Italy and Spain. Sources were T cells, B-cell-depleted T cells, or PBMCs; the material itself was cDNA or gDNA.

Patients from Seattle were sampled longitudinally, starting during active infection. Authors' analysis steps: The assay estimated nucleated cells by amplifying reference gene primers. Generated by immunoSEQ multiplex PCR, the TCRdb table keeps only in-frame clones and is missing some. V, J and clone size are those of that table, while D and trimming were read from the DNA. The sample gives 120,000 to 150,000 clones, 84% of which show up once; about 8.9% is in the top ten. The CDR3 covers 15 residues. Germline CDR1 is MNHEY and CDR2 is SMNVEV (reference sequence). V dropped 8 bases and J dropped 10 bases, with 21 bases sitting between them.

The receptor's source is a man aged 30-40 years with COVID-19, enrolled during active disease. The sequenced sample consisted of peripheral blood. The genes are TRBV27 and TRBJ1-6; D might be TRBD1 (5 bases). Here the CDR3 reads CASPRDSLMGSPLHF. For the CDR3, the DNA is TGTGCCAGCCCCCGGGACTCCCTTATGGGGTCACCCCTCCACTTT.